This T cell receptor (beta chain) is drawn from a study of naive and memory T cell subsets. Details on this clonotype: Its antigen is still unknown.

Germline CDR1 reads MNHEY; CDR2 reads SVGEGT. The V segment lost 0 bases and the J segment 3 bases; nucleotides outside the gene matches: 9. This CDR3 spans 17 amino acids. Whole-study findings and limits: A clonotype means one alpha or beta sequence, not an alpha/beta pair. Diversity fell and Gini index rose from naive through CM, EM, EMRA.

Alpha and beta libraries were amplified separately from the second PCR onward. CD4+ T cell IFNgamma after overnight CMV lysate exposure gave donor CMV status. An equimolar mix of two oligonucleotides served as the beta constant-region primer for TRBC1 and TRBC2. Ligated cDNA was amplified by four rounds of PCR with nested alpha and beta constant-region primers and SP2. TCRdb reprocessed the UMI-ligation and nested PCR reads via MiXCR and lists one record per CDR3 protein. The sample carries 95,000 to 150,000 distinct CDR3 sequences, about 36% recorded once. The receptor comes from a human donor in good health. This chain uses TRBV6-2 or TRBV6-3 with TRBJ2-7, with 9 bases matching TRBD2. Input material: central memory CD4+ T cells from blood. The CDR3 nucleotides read TGTGCCAGCAGTTACTCGATAGCTAGCGGGGAGGACTACGAGCAGTACTTC. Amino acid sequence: CASSYSIASGEDYEQYF.